Each of the 23 T cell receptor beta chains below was sequenced from the same sample in a study of shared clonotypes between healthy human individuals. The assay was immunoSEQ multiplex PCR, and TCRdb's table has in-frame clones only and misses some. The sample contains more than 80,000 clones, around 67% of which appear only once. Sequenced: memory CD8+ T cells sorted from blood. Subset defined: CD45RO+ cells pooled with CCR7-negative TemRA cells. The receptor source for this set is a man aged 25 to 40 in good health.

The chain has TRBV25-1 and TRBJ2-7; D is possibly TRBD1 (6 bases). The CDR3 has 14 amino acids. V gave up 4 bases and J gave up 0 bases, with 10 bases separating them. Germline values: CDR1 MGHDK, CDR2 SYGVNS. The DNA of the CDR3 is TGTGCCAGCAGTGTAGGGACACTCTCCTACGAGCAGTACTTC. Its protein product is CASSVGTLSYEQYF.

The genes are TRBV15 and TRBJ2-2, with TRBD2 identical over 8 bases. The CDR3 is 15 amino acids. CDR1 is LNHNV and CDR2 is YYDKDF in the germline V gene (reference sequence). The V and J ends lost 0 bases and 8 bases, in that order; junction bases with no gene match: 5. The CDR3 here is CATSRDLSGRGELFF. In nucleotides, the CDR3 is TGTGCCACCAGCAGAGACCTGAGCGGGAGAGGGGAGCTGTTTTTT.

This clone was observed once. J is TRBJ2-7 and V is TRBV4-3; the D is unclear. From germline, CDR1 is LGHNA and CDR2 YSLEER. This CDR3 spans 15 amino acids. Trimming cost V 3 bases and J 6 bases, with 18 bases left between them. CDR3 region: CASSQAPSGPTEQYF. The CDR3 DNA is TGCGCCAGCAGCCAGGCCCCGTCGGGCCCCACCGAGCAGTACTTC.

This chain joins TRBV5-1 and TRBJ2-3; tentatively, D is TRBD1 or TRBD2 (5 bases each). The CDR3 extends over 17 amino acids. Germline V gene sequence: CDR1 SGHRS, CDR2 YFSETQ. Trimming shortened V by 0 bases and J by 2 bases, and 16 bases separated the two germline ends. The CDR3 nucleotides are TGCGCCAGCAGCTTGGGTAGTCGGGGCCCGACCACAGATACGCAGTATTTT. This translates into CASSLGSRGPTTDTQYF.

The chain couples TRBV5-4 to TRBJ2-5; 8 bases are shared with TRBD2. Germline-derived CDR1 and CDR2 are SGHNT and YYREEE (reference sequence). This CDR3 contains 15 residues. V gave up 7 bases and J gave up 3 bases; unmatched junction bases: 11. The CDR3 is CASAPGGNRKETQYF. CDR3 nucleotide sequence: TGTGCCAGCGCCCCGGGGGGGAACCGAAAAGAGACCCAGTACTTC.

This clone occurred a few times. V is TRBV20-1 and J is TRBJ2-5; D not resolved. V lost 6 bases to trimming and J lost 5 bases, with 10 bases between them. The CDR3 extends over 11 amino acids. The germline gives CDR1 DFQATT, CDR2 SNEGSKA (reference sequence). CDR3 sequence reads: CSADDVETQYF. The CDR3, as DNA: TGCAGTGCCGATGACGTGGAGACCCAGTACTTC.

At least ten counts were recorded for this clone. The CDR3: CASSRNSGRLADTQYF. DNA of the CDR3: TGTGCCAGCAGCAGAAATAGCGGGAGGTTGGCAGATACGCAGTATTTT. The J gene is TRBJ2-3, the V gene TRBV5-4; 10 bases fit TRBD2. V lost 4 bases and J lost 4; bases outside the gene matches: 9. Germline V CDR1 and CDR2: SGHNT, YYREEE (reference sequence). The length of the CDR3 is 16 residues.

V gene TRBV6-5 combines with J gene TRBJ2-7; D remains unclear. This CDR3 is 14 amino acids long. The germline CDR1 and CDR2 sequences are MNHEY and SVGAGI. The germline V and J ends were trimmed by 6 bases and 2 bases, with 14 bases remaining between them. The CDR3 sequence: CASSIDGAPYEQYF. CDR3 in DNA: TGTGCCAGCAGCATCGACGGAGCCCCCTACGAGCAGTACTTC.

The chain has TRBV6-4 and TRBJ2-1; TRBD1 agrees at 7 bases. The CDR3 is 14 amino acids. The V gene end was trimmed by 5 bases and the J gene end by 5 bases; junction bases not matched to a gene: 6. Germline V gene data show CDR1 as MRHNA and CDR2 as SNTAGT. CDR3 amino acids: CASSSGTANNEQFF. In DNA, the CDR3 is TGTGCCAGCAGTTCCGGGACAGCAAACAATGAGCAGTTCTTC.

For this clone: Given a far larger clone just one base away, this is likely a sequencing read error. V is TRBV28 and J is TRBJ2-7; possible D gene TRBD1, 5 bases. The CDR3 contains 13 residues. CDR1 is MDHEN, CDR2 SYDVKM, per germline. V lost 5 bases and J 1 base, leaving 9 bases between the germline ends. CDR3 region: CASSEGVSYEQYF. The CDR3 coding sequence is TGTGCCAGCAGTGAAGGGGTGTCCTACGAGCAGTACTTC. The variable domain in full, completed from reference TRBV28 and TRBJ2-7, reads DVKVTQSSRYLVKRTGEKVFLECVQDMDHENMFWYRQDPGLGLRLIYFSYDVKMKEKGDIPEGYSVSREKKERFSLILESASTNQTSMYLCASSEGVSYEQYFGPGTRLTVT.

The CDR3, as DNA: TGTGCCAGCAGTTTTTGGCGGGGACGCACAGATACGCAGTATTTT. The encoded protein is CASSFWRGRTDTQYF. This chain joins TRBV27 and TRBJ2-3; perhaps TRBD2 as D (6 bases). The CDR3 sequence is 15 residues long. Germline CDR1 and CDR2: MNHEY and SMNVEV (reference sequence). Between the trimmed V and J ends, which lost 3 bases and 1 base, there was a span of 11 bases.

V is TRBV2 and J is TRBJ2-1; 12 positions agree with TRBD2. J lost 4 bases, V lost 6 bases, and 4 bases had no gene match. This CDR3 is 15 amino acids long. CDR1 SNHLY and CDR2 FYNNEI come from the germline V gene. CDR3 coding DNA: TGTGCCAGCAGGACACTAGCGGGGGGATACAATGAGCAGTTCTTC. Translation gives CASRTLAGGYNEQFF.

J is TRBJ2-3 and V is TRBV6-4; 10 positions agree with TRBD2. The CDR3 spans 16 residues. Germline assignment: CDR1 MRHNA and CDR2 SNTAGT. V dropped 6 bases and J dropped 3; count of bases not matched to a gene: 9. The CDR3 region has the DNA TGTGCCAGCAGCCTCGGTTTAGCGGGAGGTACAGATACGCAGTATTTT. This codes for CASSLGLAGGTDTQYF.

V and J are TRBV7-2 and TRBJ1-2, with D possibly being TRBD1 (5 bases). V gave up 2 bases and J gave up 2 bases, with 9 bases separating them. The CDR3 loop spans 14 amino acids. Germline V gene lookup returns CDR1 SGHTA and CDR2 FQGNSA. The CDR3: CASSLTGGNYGYTF. The CDR3 DNA is TGTGCCAGCAGCTTAACCGGGGGGAACTATGGCTACACCTTC.

The chain is built from TRBV28 and TRBJ2-7; 10 bases are shared with TRBD2. V shed 8 bases, J shed 6 bases, and the junction held 7 bases outside the gene matches. Germline loops: CDR1 MDHEN, CDR2 SYDVKM. The CDR3 extends over 13 amino acids. The CDR3 sequence: CASGLAGAGEQYF. DNA for the CDR3: TGTGCCAGCGGGCTAGCGGGAGCAGGCGAGCAGTACTTC.

This sequence joins TRBV7-8 and TRBJ2-7; D is ambiguous. The ends were cut back, 1 base at V and 3 bases at J, with 4 bases in the middle. This CDR3 spans 12 amino acids. Germline CDR1 is SGHVS and CDR2 is FQNEAQ. The CDR3 coding sequence is TGTGCCAGCAGCTTAGACGACTACGAGCAGTACTTC. Translation gives CASSLDDYEQYF.

This chain links TRBV28 with TRBJ1-5; D remains unclear. The CDR3 has 11 amino acids. V dropped 6 bases and J dropped 16 bases, with 16 bases sitting between them. Germline values: CDR1 MDHEN, CDR2 SYDVKM. CDR3 region: CASRPPPLGHF. The CDR3 DNA reads as TGTGCCAGCAGGCCCCCCCCACTGGGCCATTTT. Variable domain in full (rest from reference TRBV28 and TRBJ1-5): DVKVTQSSRYLVKRTGEKVFLECVQDMDHENMFWYRQDPGLGLRLIYFSYDVKMKEKGDIPEGYSVSREKKERFSLILESASTNQTSMYLCASRPPPLGHFGDGTRLSIL.

The chain couples TRBV5-3 to TRBJ1-2, with D uncertain. TRBV5-3 is marked as an open reading frame, function uncertain. V was pared by 0 bases and J by 4 bases, with 10 bases between. The CDR3 has 14 amino acids. Here the CDR3 DNA reads TGTGCCAGAAGCTTGGGTCCAGGCTTCTATGGCTACACCTTC. Translation: CARSLGPGFYGYTF.

The genes are TRBV19 and TRBJ1-5; D is ambiguous. CDR1 and CDR2 from the germline V gene are LNHDA and SQIVND (reference sequence). The CDR3 length is 14 residues. V lost 4 bases and J 6 bases, leaving 13 bases between the germline ends. The CDR3 protein is CASSRLSGGQPQHF. The CDR3 DNA reads TGTGCCAGTAGTAGGTTGTCAGGAGGTCAGCCCCAGCATTTT.

This rearrangement joins TRBV9 to TRBJ1-5; D possibly corresponds to TRBD1 (5 bases). Germline CDR1 is SGDLS and CDR2 is YYNGEE. Trimming pared 3 bases from V and 10 bases from J, leaving 17 bases between. The CDR3 runs to 14 residues. The CDR3 protein is CASSATGGDGPQHF. The CDR3 nucleotides read TGTGCCAGCAGCGCTACGGGGGGGGATGGTCCCCAGCATTTT.

This chain joins TRBV19 and TRBJ2-2; 7 bases fit TRBD1. Germline CDR1 is LNHDA and CDR2 is SQIVND (reference sequence). Trimming cost V 3 bases and J 7 bases; bases outside gene matches: 8. This CDR3 is 15 amino acids long. The CDR3: CASSIQRTGGGELFF. The CDR3 nucleotides are TGTGCCAGTAGTATCCAGCGGACAGGAGGCGGGGAGCTGTTTTTT.

This clone was observed a handful of times. The rearrangement joins TRBV11-1 to TRBJ2-1; D perhaps matches TRBD2 (6 bases). Between the trimmed V and J ends, which lost 4 bases and 8 bases, there was a span of 15 bases. The germline V gene has CDR1 SGHAT and CDR2 FQDESV (reference sequence). The CDR3 is 14 residues long. DNA of the CDR3: TGTGCCAGCAGCTCCGGGACTGGTTCGGATGAGCAGTTCTTC. Encoded protein: CASSSGTGSDEQFF.

V gene TRBV27 combines with J gene TRBJ1-2, with 7 bases matching TRBD1. The CDR3 runs 13 residues. Germline V gene lookup returns CDR1 MNHEY and CDR2 SMNVEV (reference sequence). The trim removed 4 bases at V and 8 bases at J, leaving 7 bases unmatched. CDR3 sequence reads: CASSWGQQGGYTF. The CDR3 DNA follows: TGTGCCAGCAGTTGGGGACAGCAAGGCGGCTACACCTTC.